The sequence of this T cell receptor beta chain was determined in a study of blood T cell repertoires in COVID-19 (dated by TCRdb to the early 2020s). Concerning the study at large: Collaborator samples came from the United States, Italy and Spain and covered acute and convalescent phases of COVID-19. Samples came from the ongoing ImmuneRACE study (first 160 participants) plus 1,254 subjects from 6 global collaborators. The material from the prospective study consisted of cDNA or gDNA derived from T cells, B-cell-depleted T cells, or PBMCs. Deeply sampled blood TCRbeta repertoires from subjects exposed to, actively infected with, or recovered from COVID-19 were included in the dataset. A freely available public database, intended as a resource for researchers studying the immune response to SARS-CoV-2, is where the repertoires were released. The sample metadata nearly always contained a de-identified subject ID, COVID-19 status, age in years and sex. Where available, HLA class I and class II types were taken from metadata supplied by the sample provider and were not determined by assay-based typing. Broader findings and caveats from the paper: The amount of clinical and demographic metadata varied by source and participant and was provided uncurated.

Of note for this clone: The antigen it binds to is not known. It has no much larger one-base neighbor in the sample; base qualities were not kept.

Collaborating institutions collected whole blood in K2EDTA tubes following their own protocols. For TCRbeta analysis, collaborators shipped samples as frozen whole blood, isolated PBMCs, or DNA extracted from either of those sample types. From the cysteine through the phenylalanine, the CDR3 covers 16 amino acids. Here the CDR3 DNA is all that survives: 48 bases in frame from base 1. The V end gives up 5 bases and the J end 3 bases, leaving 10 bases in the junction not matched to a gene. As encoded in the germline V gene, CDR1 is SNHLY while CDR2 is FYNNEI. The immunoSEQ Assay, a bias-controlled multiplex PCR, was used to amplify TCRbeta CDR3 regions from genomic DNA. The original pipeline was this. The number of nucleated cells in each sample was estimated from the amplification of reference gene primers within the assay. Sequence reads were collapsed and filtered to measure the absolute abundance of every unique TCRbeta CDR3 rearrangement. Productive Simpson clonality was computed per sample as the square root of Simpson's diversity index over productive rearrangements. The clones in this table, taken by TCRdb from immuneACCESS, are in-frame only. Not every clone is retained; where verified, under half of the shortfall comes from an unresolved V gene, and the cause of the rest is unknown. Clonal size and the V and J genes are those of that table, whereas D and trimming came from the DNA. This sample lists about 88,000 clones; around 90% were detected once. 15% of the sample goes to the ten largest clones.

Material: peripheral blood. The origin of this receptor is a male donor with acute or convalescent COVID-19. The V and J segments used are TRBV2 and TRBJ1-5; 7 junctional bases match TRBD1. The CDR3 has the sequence CASSRTGDFINQPQHF. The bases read TGTGCCAGCAGTCGGACAGGAGACTTCATCAATCAGCCCCAGCATTTT. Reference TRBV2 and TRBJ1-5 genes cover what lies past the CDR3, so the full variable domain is EPEVTQTPSHQVTQMGQEVILRCVPISNHLYFYWYRQILGQKVEFLVSFYNNEISEKSEIFDDQFSVERPDGSNFTLKIRSTKLEDSAMYFCASSRTGDFINQPQHFGDGTRLSIL.